This passage covers 15 T cell receptor beta chains from one sample sequenced in a study of blood T cell repertoires in COVID-19. The table came from immunoSEQ multiplex PCR; TCRdb's copy has only in-frame clones and leaves some out. The table lists approximately 280,000 clones, 89% of them singletons, with roughly 1.8% in the top ten. Material for sequencing was PBMCs or T cells enriched from blood (not recorded which). All receptors come from a woman in her sixties who had recovered from COVID-19.

The count of this clone is one. The chain couples TRBV7-9 to TRBJ2-1, with TRBD2 matching 9 bases. The germline gives CDR1 SEHNR, CDR2 FQNEAQ (reference sequence). The CDR3 is 17 amino acids. V shed 1 base and J 7 bases; nucleotides not matched to a gene: 11. CDR3 in DNA: TGTGCCAGCAGCTTAGACTCCTCAGCGGGAGGCGGGAATGAGCAGTTCTTC. Amino acids: CASSLDSSAGGGNEQFF.

The chain employs TRBV3-1 (or the pseudogene TRBV3-2) and TRBJ2-3; possibly TRBD2 for D (5 bases). The CDR3 contains 14 residues. Trimming stripped 2 bases from V and 4 bases from J, with 10 bases between. The germline CDR1 and CDR2 sequences are LGHDT and YNNKEL (reference sequence). The CDR3 bases are TGTGCCAGCAGCCAAACTAGGTCCCCAGATACGCAGTATTTT. Translating gives CASSQTRSPDTQYF.

This chain links TRBV2 with TRBJ1-3; the match to TRBD1 covers 7 bases. The length of the CDR3 is 16 residues. Trimming took 6 bases from V and 1 from J; bases not matched to a gene: 9. CDR1 is SNHLY and CDR2 is FYNNEI in the germline V gene. CDR3 bases: TGTGCCAGCAGAGGGGACAGCTACGTTTCTGGAAACACCATATATTTT. Amino acids: CASRGDSYVSGNTIYF.

The genes are TRBV2 and TRBJ2-5; 12 positions agree with TRBD2. Germline loops: CDR1 SNHLY, CDR2 FYNNEI. Trimming took 8 bases from V and 5 from J; bases not matched to a gene: 0. The CDR3 spans 12 residues. CDR3 region: CASLAGGETQYF. The CDR3 nucleotides are TGTGCCAGCCTAGCGGGAGGGGAGACCCAGTACTTC. The entire variable domain, with the rest obtained from reference TRBV2 and TRBJ2-5, is as follows: EPEVTQTPSHQVTQMGQEVILRCVPISNHLYFYWYRQILGQKVEFLVSFYNNEISEKSEIFDDQFSVERPDGSNFTLKIRSTKLEDSAMYFCASLAGGETQYFGPGTRLLVL.

In DNA, the CDR3 is TGTGCAGTAAGCGGGACACAACAAGAGACCCAGTACTTC. Amino acid sequence: CAVSGTQQETQYF. The chain combines TRBV6-5 with TRBJ2-5; TRBD2 might be the D (7 bases). The CDR3 consists of 13 residues. The germline CDR1 and CDR2 sequences are MNHEY and SVGAGI.

The rearrangement joins TRBV11-2 to TRBJ2-1; 7 nucleotides match TRBD2. Trimming removed 2 bases from V and 0 bases from J; junction bases left unmatched: 7. Germline V gene sequence: CDR1 SGHAT, CDR2 FQNNGV. The CDR3 has 17 amino acids. The CDR3 coding sequence is TGTGCCAGCAGCTTATTGCCTAGCGGTAGCTCCTACAATGAGCAGTTCTTC. This encodes CASSLLPSGSSYNEQFF.

The chain carries TRBV7-9 and TRBJ2-7; the match to TRBD2 covers 9 bases. This CDR3 spans 15 amino acids. V lost 1 base to trimming and J lost 4 bases; unmatched junction nucleotides: 5. Germline CDR1 SEHNR, CDR2 FQNEAQ (reference sequence). This CDR3 reads CASSLERGAFYEQYF. For the CDR3, the DNA is TGTGCCAGCAGCTTAGAGCGGGGGGCTTTTTACGAGCAGTACTTC.

This clone is a singleton in its sample. J is TRBJ1-3 and V is TRBV4-1, with D hard to call. The V end lost 1 base, the J end lost 4 bases, and 14 bases lay between the germline ends. Looked up from germline, CDR1 is MGHRA and CDR2 is YSYEKL. The CDR3 contains 16 residues. The CDR3 DNA is TGCGCCAGCAGCCAAGCCTCCCGGACTAGCGGAAACACCATATATTTT. Translated, it gives CASSQASRTSGNTIYF.

The chain couples TRBV13 to TRBJ2-2; D unresolved. Per the germline V gene, CDR1 is PRHDT and CDR2 is FYEKMQ (reference sequence). The CDR3 totals 14 residues. The V end was cut by 5 bases, the J end by 1 base, with 8 bases between. The CDR3 sequence is CASSPDWNTGELFF. CDR3 DNA: TGTGCCAGCAGCCCCGACTGGAACACCGGGGAGCTGTTTTTT.

The rearrangement links TRBV29-1 to TRBJ1-2, with 8 nucleotides matching TRBD1. CDR1 and CDR2 (germline): SQVTM, ANQGSEA. The junction had 25 bases not matched to a gene; V was cut back by 6 bases and J by 4 bases. The CDR3 length is 19 residues. The CDR3 region has the DNA TGCAGCGTGGGGTGGACAGGGTCGATCAATCATGGTAAGCCCTATGGCTACACCTTC. As protein: CSVGWTGSINHGKPYGYTF.

The chain is built from TRBV28 and TRBJ1-1; D remains unclear. Germline lookup yields CDR1 MDHEN and CDR2 SYDVKM. The CDR3 sequence is 11 residues long. V was trimmed by 3 bases and J by 6 bases, leaving 5 bases between them. The CDR3 sequence: CASSFYSEAFF. The CDR3 DNA follows: TGTGCCAGCAGTTTCTACTCTGAAGCTTTCTTT.

The V gene is TRBV28, the J gene TRBJ1-3; 8 bases map to TRBD1. The CDR3 runs to 14 residues. Per germline, CDR1 MDHEN and CDR2 SYDVKM. V shed 1 base, J shed 12 bases, and the junction held 8 bases outside the gene matches. The CDR3 nucleotides are TGTGCCAGCAGTTTATCGCAACAGGGGGGTCACATATATTTT. It encodes CASSLSQQGGHIYF.

This sequence joins TRBV7-9 and TRBJ2-3; 9 bases line up with TRBD2. From germline, CDR1 is SEHNR and CDR2 FQNEAQ (reference sequence). The CDR3 loop spans 14 amino acids. Trimming cost V 3 bases and J 5 bases; bases outside gene matches: 3. This chain's CDR3 is CASSFSLAGDTQYF. The CDR3 bases are TGTGCCAGCAGCTTTTCACTAGCGGGAGATACGCAGTATTTT.

The chain couples TRBV2 to TRBJ1-1, with a tentative D call TRBD1 (6 bases). The V gene lost 6 bases and the J gene lost 5 bases, with 13 bases spanning the gap. The CDR3 is 13 residues long. Looked up from germline, CDR1 is SNHLY and CDR2 is FYNNEI. The CDR3 nucleotides read TGTGCCAGCAGCGGTACAGGGCTGACTGAAGCTTTCTTT. Translation: CASSGTGLTEAFF.

The chain joins TRBV2 to TRBJ1-5, with TRBD1 identical over 9 bases. J was trimmed by 1 base and V by 6 bases; bases with no gene match: 7. Germline CDR1 reads SNHLY; CDR2 reads FYNNEI. The CDR3 contains 16 residues. Here the CDR3 DNA reads TGTGCCAGCAGCCGGGACAGGGCCTTGAGCAATCAGCCCCAGCATTTT. It encodes CASSRDRALSNQPQHF. Combining the CDR3 with reference TRBV2 and TRBJ1-5 gives the whole variable domain EPEVTQTPSHQVTQMGQEVILRCVPISNHLYFYWYRQILGQKVEFLVSFYNNEISEKSEIFDDQFSVERPDGSNFTLKIRSTKLEDSAMYFCASSRDRALSNQPQHFGDGTRLSIL.